The rows below give T cell receptor beta chains drawn from one sample of a study of T cell responses to AZD1222 COVID-19 vaccine. Produced via immunoSEQ multiplex PCR; TCRdb's table is partial and in-frame only. The table includes approximately 120,000 clones, 80% to 90% detected once. This sample comprised peripheral blood, obtained 28 days after the second AZD1222 dose. These receptors came from an adult who received the AZD1222 COVID-19 vaccine. The CDR3 runs from the conserved cysteine through the conserved F or W. The D gene is left open where the match is weak. Size tells how often a clone was seen (once, few, many) or the class of an expanded clone, and some rows leave it out.

CDR3nt: TGTGCCAGCAGGAGTGGGGCAGCGAACACTGAAGCTTTCTTT
CDR3aa: CASRSGAANTEAFF
abundance: once
v_gene: TRBV5-4
d_gene: -
j_gene: TRBJ1-1

CDR3nt: TGTGCCAGCAGCCGGACAGCCTATAATTCACCCCTCCACTTT
CDR3aa: CASSRTAYNSPLHF
abundance: few
v_gene: TRBV4-2
d_gene: -
j_gene: TRBJ1-6

CDR3nt: TGTGCCAGCTCACCGGGTCCGGGAGGGCCTGGCTACACCTTC
CDR3aa: CASSPGPGGPGYTF
abundance: -
v_gene: TRBV18
d_gene: -
j_gene: TRBJ1-2

CDR3nt: TGTGCCAGCAGACCTGCCGGATCGTTCACAGATACGCAGTATTTT
CDR3aa: CASRPAGSFTDTQYF
abundance: -
v_gene: TRBV7-2
d_gene: -
j_gene: TRBJ2-3

CDR3nt: TGTGCCAGCAGCTTTGAGGGCTTCGGACCCCAGCATTTT
CDR3aa: CASSFEGFGPQHF
abundance: -
v_gene: TRBV11-2
d_gene: -
j_gene: TRBJ1-5

CDR3nt: TGTGCCAGCAGCCCCAAGACTACCTCCTACGAGCAGTACTTC
CDR3aa: CASSPKTTSYEQYF
abundance: once
v_gene: TRBV5-4
d_gene: -
j_gene: TRBJ2-7

CDR3nt: TGTGCCAGCAGCTTGGCCAGGGATGACACTGAAGCTTTCTTT
CDR3aa: CASSLARDDTEAFF
abundance: once
v_gene: TRBV7-2
d_gene: -
j_gene: TRBJ1-1

CDR3nt: TGCAGCGTTGATAGACAGGGTCTTGAAGCTTTCTTT
CDR3aa: CSVDRQGLEAFF
abundance: -
v_gene: TRBV29-1
d_gene: TRBD1
j_gene: TRBJ1-1

CDR3nt: TGTGCCAGCTCACCAAGGGACACGAACACTGAAGCTTTCTTT
CDR3aa: CASSPRDTNTEAFF
abundance: once
v_gene: TRBV18
d_gene: -
j_gene: TRBJ1-1

CDR3nt: TGTGCCAGCAGCGTAATGGGTGCGGAAGGCTATGGCTACACCTTC
CDR3aa: CASSVMGAEGYGYTF
abundance: -
v_gene: TRBV9
d_gene: -
j_gene: TRBJ1-2

CDR3nt: TGTGCCAGCAGCTTAGGGCCCACGACTAGCGGAGATGAGCAGTTCTTC
CDR3aa: CASSLGPTTSGDEQFF
abundance: -
v_gene: TRBV7-6
d_gene: TRBD2
j_gene: TRBJ2-1

CDR3nt: TGTGCCAGCAGCTTAGACTCGCGGCTCGGGAGCGGCCCTCAAGAGACCCAGTACTTC
CDR3aa: CASSLDSRLGSGPQETQYF
abundance: -
v_gene: TRBV11-2
d_gene: -
j_gene: TRBJ2-5

CDR3nt: TGCGCCAGCACCCTCGGGCCCCCAATGGGATCACCCCTCCACTTT
CDR3aa: CASTLGPPMGSPLHF
abundance: -
v_gene: TRBV5-1
d_gene: -
j_gene: TRBJ1-6

CDR3nt: TGTGCCTGGAGTGTTGGGCTCAATTCACCCCTCCACTTT
CDR3aa: CAWSVGLNSPLHF
abundance: once
v_gene: TRBV30
d_gene: -
j_gene: TRBJ1-6

CDR3nt: TGCGCCAGCAGCCAAGATCGGTCCAGCACAGAGACCCAGTACTTC
CDR3aa: CASSQDRSSTETQYF
abundance: -
v_gene: TRBV4-3
d_gene: -
j_gene: TRBJ2-5

CDR3nt: TGTGCCAGCAGCTTATTTCCCGAGCCGACCCGGAGCCCCGATACGCAGTATTTT
CDR3aa: CASSLFPEPTRSPDTQYF
abundance: -
v_gene: TRBV11-2
d_gene: -
j_gene: TRBJ2-3

CDR3nt: TGCGCCAGCAGCTTGTCGGGCACCTCCGTCTACACCGGGGAGCTGTTTTTT
CDR3aa: CASSLSGTSVYTGELFF
abundance: -
v_gene: TRBV5-1
d_gene: -
j_gene: TRBJ2-2